This TCR beta chain was recovered during a study of neoadjuvant anti-PD-1 for oral cavity cancer. PBMC libraries mostly used 400 to 550 ng of input genomic DNA, with six replicates per sample. Generated by immunoSEQ multiplex PCR, the TCRdb table keeps only in-frame clones and is missing some. Of approximately 83,000 clones listed, under 90% are singletons. Looked up from germline, CDR1 is SGHNT and CDR2 is YYREEE (reference sequence). This CDR3 contains 15 residues. V was shortened by 0 bases and J by 3 bases, with 10 bases between the two germline ends. The chain joins TRBV5-4 to TRBJ1-5; D may be TRBD1 (6 bases). The sequences come from PBMCs, collected before nivolumab (anti-PD-1) treatment. The TCR sequence derives from a person aged 35-79 years with oral cavity squamous cell carcinoma. CDR3 bases: TGTGCCAGCAGCTTGGGGGGGCAGACCAATCAGCCCCAGCATTTT. Its protein is CASSLGGQTNQPQHF.